This T cell receptor (beta chain) was captured in a study of T cell responses to AZD1222 COVID-19 vaccine. Assay used: immunoSEQ multiplex PCR; TCRdb lists only in-frame clones, some missing. This table holds roughly 97,000 clones, more than 70% found once. Trimming shortened V by 2 bases and J by 9 bases, and 13 bases separated the two germline ends. CDR3 length: 13 amino acids. The germline gives CDR1 MNHEY, CDR2 SVGEGT. Study-wide results and caveats: Clonal diversity was possibly underestimated, and the donors were mostly white British, with more females.

A note on this clone: The antigen is undetermined.

This clonotype originated in an adult in good health. The source material was peripheral blood, sampled on day 0 of AZD1222 vaccination. The chain employs TRBV6-2 or TRBV6-3 and TRBJ1-2, with D possibly matching TRBD1 (6 bases). The CDR3 DNA reads TGTGCCAGCAGTTACGAGGCAGGGGTGAGCTACACCTTC. This sequence encodes CASSYEAGVSYTF.